This is a list of T cell receptor beta chains from one sample in a study of T-cell reconstitution after alpha-beta-depleted transplantation in children. Via MiXCR, TCRdb re-called the PCR reads, giving one row per CDR3 protein. The repertoire consists of hundreds of thousands of distinct CDR3 sequences, with roughly 15% occurring once and the leading ten covering over 0.95%. The sequenced sample was PBMCs from the stem cell graft donor, obtained from the stem cell graft. These receptor sequences come from a human donor who donated a stem cell graft to a child with acute myeloid leukemia. Both conserved end residues are part of each CDR3. The order of the fields is CDR3 length, D gene, clone size, V gene, J gene, CDR3 DNA, CDR3 protein. A D gene is named only where the DNA matches it firmly. Size is stated for part of the rows, as once, few or many counts, or as a class when the clone is expanded.

CDR3 length: 14; D gene: .; clone size: few; V gene: TRBV29-1; J gene: TRBJ2-7; CDR3 DNA: TGCAGCGTTGAAGCAAACAGTTGGTCCAACGAGCAGTACTTC; CDR3 protein: CSVEANSWSNEQYF
CDR3 length: 13; D gene: .; clone size: many; V gene: TRBV10-2; J gene: TRBJ1-6; CDR3 DNA: TGCGCCAGCAGTGGAGGATCTTGGTCACCCCTCCACTTT; CDR3 protein: CASSGGSWSPLHF
CDR3 length: 14; D gene: TRBD1; clone size: .; V gene: TRBV2; J gene: TRBJ2-3; CDR3 DNA: TGTGCCAGCAGCCGTGACAGGGAGCCAGATACGCAGTATTTT; CDR3 protein: CASSRDREPDTQYF
CDR3 length: 17; D gene: TRBD1; clone size: once; V gene: TRBV5-5; J gene: TRBJ2-2; CDR3 DNA: TGTGCCAGCAGCTGGGGGGACAGGGGGCCGAACACCGGGGAGCTGTTTTTT; CDR3 protein: CASSWGDRGPNTGELFF
CDR3 length: 13; D gene: .; clone size: .; V gene: TRBV7-8; J gene: TRBJ1-1; CDR3 DNA: TGTGCCAGCAGCTGGGCCGGGGAACGCGAAGCTTTCTTT; CDR3 protein: CASSWAGEREAFF
CDR3 length: 17; D gene: TRBD1; clone size: many; V gene: TRBV20-1; J gene: TRBJ1-6; CDR3 DNA: TGCAGTGCTAGGGACAGGGACGGCCCCTCCTATAATTCACCCCTCCACTTT; CDR3 protein: CSARDRDGPSYNSPLHF
CDR3 length: 14; D gene: .; clone size: few; V gene: TRBV12-3/TRBV12-4; J gene: TRBJ1-5; CDR3 DNA: TGTGCCAGCAGTTTAGGTCCGAACAATCAGCCCCAGCATTTT; CDR3 protein: CASSLGPNNQPQHF
CDR3 length: 15; D gene: TRBD1; clone size: few; V gene: TRBV2; J gene: TRBJ2-1; CDR3 DNA: TGTGCCAGCAGTGCAAGGACAGGGCTCTACAATGAGCAGTTCTTC; CDR3 protein: CASSARTGLYNEQFF
CDR3 length: 15; D gene: .; clone size: few; V gene: TRBV7-2; J gene: TRBJ1-1; CDR3 DNA: TGTGCCAGCAGCTTAGATTTCGCCCGGAACACTGAAGCTTTCTTT; CDR3 protein: CASSLDFARNTEAFF
CDR3 length: 15; D gene: TRBD1; clone size: few; V gene: TRBV5-1; J gene: TRBJ2-5; CDR3 DNA: TGCGCCAGCAGCTTGTCCCGGACAGGTTGGGAGACCCAGTACTTC; CDR3 protein: CASSLSRTGWETQYF
CDR3 length: 12; D gene: .; clone size: few; V gene: TRBV7-9; J gene: TRBJ1-2; CDR3 DNA: TGTGCCAGCAGCTACGGGACATCCGGCTACACCTTC; CDR3 protein: CASSYGTSGYTF
CDR3 length: 16; D gene: TRBD1; clone size: .; V gene: TRBV3-1; J gene: TRBJ2-5; CDR3 DNA: TGTGCCAGCAGCCCGGGACAGCGCTACAGGTGGAAGACCCAGTACTTC; CDR3 protein: CASSPGQRYRWKTQYF
CDR3 length: 11; D gene: .; clone size: .; V gene: TRBV20-1; J gene: TRBJ2-1; CDR3 DNA: TGCAGTGCCACCGACGACAATGAGCAGTTCTTC; CDR3 protein: CSATDDNEQFF
CDR3 length: 13; D gene: .; clone size: .; V gene: TRBV5-1; J gene: TRBJ1-1; CDR3 DNA: TGCGCCAGCAGCTTGGCGGAGGGCGCTGAAGCTTTCTTT; CDR3 protein: CASSLAEGAEAFF
CDR3 length: 13; D gene: .; clone size: many; V gene: TRBV5-6; J gene: TRBJ2-5; CDR3 DNA: TGTGCCAGCAGCTTGGACTACTCAGAGACCCAGTACTTC; CDR3 protein: CASSLDYSETQYF
CDR3 length: 14; D gene: TRBD2; clone size: once; V gene: TRBV20-1; J gene: TRBJ2-7; CDR3 DNA: TGCAGTGCTAGAGTTCGGGAGGACTCCTACGAGCAGTACTTC; CDR3 protein: CSARVREDSYEQYF
CDR3 length: 12; D gene: .; clone size: few; V gene: TRBV30; J gene: TRBJ2-7; CDR3 DNA: TGTGCCTGGAGTGTGGACTACTACGAGCAGTACTTC; CDR3 protein: CAWSVDYYEQYF
CDR3 length: 13; D gene: .; clone size: many; V gene: TRBV6-6; J gene: TRBJ2-5; CDR3 DNA: TGTGCCAGCAGGCCTGACAGTCAAGAGACCCAGTACTTC; CDR3 protein: CASRPDSQETQYF
CDR3 length: 17; D gene: .; clone size: few; V gene: TRBV4-2; J gene: TRBJ2-2; CDR3 DNA: TGTGCCAGCAGCCATCTCCTGGGGACCCTACCCGGCGGGGAGCTGTTTTTT; CDR3 protein: CASSHLLGTLPGGELFF
CDR3 length: 15; D gene: TRBD1; clone size: few; V gene: TRBV12-5; J gene: TRBJ1-5; CDR3 DNA: TGTGCTAGTGGTCCACGGACAGGGGGCAATCAGCCCCAGCATTTT; CDR3 protein: CASGPRTGGNQPQHF
CDR3 length: 16; D gene: TRBD2; clone size: few; V gene: TRBV29-1; J gene: TRBJ2-7; CDR3 DNA: TGCAGCGTTGGGACTAGCGGGGGGTCTTCTCCCTACGAGCAGTACTTC; CDR3 protein: CSVGTSGGSSPYEQYF
CDR3 length: 19; D gene: TRBD2; clone size: many; V gene: TRBV9; J gene: TRBJ2-3; CDR3 DNA: TGTGCCAGCAGCGTAGGCGAGCTAGCGGGGGTGTGGAGCACAGATACGCAGTATTTT; CDR3 protein: CASSVGELAGVWSTDTQYF
CDR3 length: 16; D gene: .; clone size: .; V gene: TRBV7-9; J gene: TRBJ2-3; CDR3 DNA: TGTGCCAGCAGCTCCCCTACTACCGCCCCAGCAGATACGCAGTATTTT; CDR3 protein: CASSSPTTAPADTQYF
CDR3 length: 13; D gene: .; clone size: .; V gene: TRBV3-1; J gene: TRBJ2-7; CDR3 DNA: TGTGCCAGCAAGCACCCTACAGACTACGAGCAGTACTTC; CDR3 protein: CASKHPTDYEQYF
CDR3 length: 13; D gene: .; clone size: .; V gene: TRBV14; J gene: TRBJ2-4; CDR3 DNA: TGTGCCAGCAGCCAAGACCCTTACGCCATTCAGTACTTC; CDR3 protein: CASSQDPYAIQYF
CDR3 length: 13; D gene: .; clone size: many; V gene: TRBV20-1; J gene: TRBJ1-1; CDR3 DNA: TGCAGTGCTAGATCGGACAGGAACACTGAAGCTTTCTTT; CDR3 protein: CSARSDRNTEAFF
CDR3 length: 13; D gene: .; clone size: few; V gene: TRBV29-1; J gene: TRBJ1-4; CDR3 DNA: TGCAGCGTTGTAGGTCGAACTAATGAAAAACTGTTTTTT; CDR3 protein: CSVVGRTNEKLFF
CDR3 length: 17; D gene: TRBD2; clone size: .; V gene: TRBV7-2; J gene: TRBJ2-3; CDR3 DNA: TGTGCCAGCAGCTCCGGGTCTAGCGGGGGGGCGGAAGATACGCAGTATTTT; CDR3 protein: CASSSGSSGGAEDTQYF
CDR3 length: 13; D gene: .; clone size: .; V gene: TRBV28; J gene: TRBJ2-5; CDR3 DNA: TGTGCCAGCAGACCGACGGGGCGGGGGACCCAGTACTTC; CDR3 protein: CASRPTGRGTQYF
CDR3 length: 11; D gene: .; clone size: .; V gene: TRBV10-3; J gene: TRBJ2-7; CDR3 DNA: TGTGCCACCGAGGCAGGCTACGAGCAGTACTTC; CDR3 protein: CATEAGYEQYF
CDR3 length: 14; D gene: .; clone size: few; V gene: TRBV7-2; J gene: TRBJ2-2; CDR3 DNA: TGTGCCAGCAGCCTGTCACAGGTGACCGGGGAGCTGTTTTTT; CDR3 protein: CASSLSQVTGELFF